This entry lists 2 T cell receptor beta chains sequenced from one sample in a study of blood T cells in healthy people across ages. For the second PCR, which ran for 7 to 11 cycles, a sample-barcoded 5' primer and a J-beta primer mix were used. TCRdb recomputed calls from the 5' RACE reads with MiXCR, one row per CDR3 protein. This sample has about 930,000 distinct CDR3 sequences, with 25% to 30% found just once. These data were likewise used in another study, on T cells of mothers and their children.

The sample taken for sequencing was blood. These receptors were collected from a woman aged 40 to 50 in good health.

The sample holds many counts of this clonotype. The rearrangement joins TRBV10-3 to TRBJ1-5; a possible D gene is TRBD1 (5 bases). The V and J ends lost 8 bases and 4 bases respectively, with 9 bases between them. This CDR3 has 12 residues. CDR1 and CDR2 from the germline V gene are ENHRY and SYGVKD. CDR3 nucleotide sequence: TGTGCCATCGCCGGGGCTAATCAGCCCCAGCATTTT. This codes for CAIAGANQPQHF.

This clonotype appeared many times. The V and J genes are TRBV24-1 and TRBJ1-2; no reliable D call. Per germline, CDR1 KGHDR and CDR2 SFDVKD. CDR3 size: 12 residues. Between the trimmed V and J ends, which lost 4 bases and 4 bases, there was a span of 6 bases. The CDR3: CATSEGPYGYTF. Written as DNA, the CDR3 is TGTGCCACCAGTGAAGGGCCCTATGGCTACACCTTC.